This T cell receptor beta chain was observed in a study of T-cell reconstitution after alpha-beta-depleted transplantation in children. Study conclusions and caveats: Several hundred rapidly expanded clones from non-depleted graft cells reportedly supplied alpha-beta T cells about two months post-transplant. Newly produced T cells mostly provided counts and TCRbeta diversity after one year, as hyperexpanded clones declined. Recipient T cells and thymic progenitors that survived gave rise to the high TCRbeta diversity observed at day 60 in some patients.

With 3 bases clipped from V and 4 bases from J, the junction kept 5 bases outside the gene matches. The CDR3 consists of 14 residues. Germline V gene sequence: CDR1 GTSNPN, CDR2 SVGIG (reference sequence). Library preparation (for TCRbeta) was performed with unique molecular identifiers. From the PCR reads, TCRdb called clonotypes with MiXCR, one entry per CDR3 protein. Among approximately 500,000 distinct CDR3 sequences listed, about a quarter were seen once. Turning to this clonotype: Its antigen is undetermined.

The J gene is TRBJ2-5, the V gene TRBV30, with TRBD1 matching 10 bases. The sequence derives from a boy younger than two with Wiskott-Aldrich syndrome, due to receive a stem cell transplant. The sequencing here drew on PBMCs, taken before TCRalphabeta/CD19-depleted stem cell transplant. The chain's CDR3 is CAWRGDRGGETQYF. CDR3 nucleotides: TGTGCCTGGAGGGGGGACAGGGGTGGAGAGACCCAGTACTTC.